A single sample gave rise to the 5 T cell receptor beta chains below, sequenced in a study of T cell changes during pregnancy in multiple sclerosis. Sequenced by immunoSEQ multiplex PCR; TCRdb stores in-frame clones only, minus some. Of roughly 20,000 clones in the sample, approximately 90% are singletons; the top ten hold roughly 6.9%. The sample consisted of CD8+ T cells from peripheral blood mononuclear cells, taken in the first trimester of pregnancy. Receptor source: a female donor with multiple sclerosis, enrolled in a pregnancy study.

The chain carries TRBV9 and TRBJ2-5, with 7 bases matching TRBD2. This CDR3 is built from 14 residues. In germline, CDR1 is SGDLS, CDR2 YYNGEE. Trimming cost V 4 bases and J 0 bases; bases outside gene matches: 3. The CDR3 region has the DNA TGTGCCAGCAGCCGGAGCGGGAACCAAGAGACCCAGTACTTC. Amino acids: CASSRSGNQETQYF.

This chain uses TRBV2 with TRBJ2-3, with D possibly TRBD1 on 5 matching bases. The CDR3 consists of 15 residues. Germline lookup yields CDR1 SNHLY and CDR2 FYNNEI. The germline V and J ends were trimmed by 4 bases and 0 bases, with 11 bases remaining between them. CDR3 region: CASSAQVPSTDTQYF. The CDR3 coding sequence is TGTGCCAGCAGTGCACAGGTTCCTAGCACAGATACGCAGTATTTT. The full variable domain, completed using reference TRBV2 and TRBJ2-3, is EPEVTQTPSHQVTQMGQEVILRCVPISNHLYFYWYRQILGQKVEFLVSFYNNEISEKSEIFDDQFSVERPDGSNFTLKIRSTKLEDSAMYFCASSAQVPSTDTQYFGPGTRLTVL.

V and J are TRBV5-1 and TRBJ2-2, with D possibly matching TRBD2 (6 bases). Germline V CDR1 and CDR2: SGHRS, YFSETQ. The CDR3 covers 16 residues. V lost 1 base and J lost 4, with 14 bases in between. DNA of the CDR3: TGCGCCAGCAGCTTGCGTGGGGTAGCGGCCACCGGGGAGCTGTTTTTT. Its protein is CASSLRGVAATGELFF. Complete variable domain (other parts from reference TRBV5-1 and TRBJ2-2): KAGVTQTPRYLIKTRGQQVTLSCSPISGHRSVSWYQQTPGQGLQFLFEYFSETQRNKGNFPGRFSGRQFSNSRSEMNVSTLELGDSALYLCASSLRGVAATGELFFGEGSRLTVL.

V gene TRBV25-1 combines with J gene TRBJ2-5, with 7 bases matching TRBD2. The CDR3 contains 14 residues. Germline V gene sequence: CDR1 MGHDK, CDR2 SYGVNS. V trimming: 6 bases; J trimming: 0 bases; junction bases outside the gene matches: 4. The CDR3 sequence is CASRASGYQETQYF. In DNA, the CDR3 is TGTGCCAGCAGGGCTAGCGGCTACCAAGAGACCCAGTACTTC.

A few counts support this clone. The chain combines TRBV13 with TRBJ2-5; tentative D call: TRBD2 (6 bases). The CDR3 has 19 residues. The V end was cut by 5 bases, the J end by 5 bases, with 30 bases between. Germline assignment: CDR1 PRHDT and CDR2 FYEKMQ (reference sequence). The CDR3 here is CASSPLGDRDSEIAETQYF. In nucleotides, the CDR3 is TGTGCCAGCAGCCCCTTAGGGGATCGGGACTCCGAAATAGCGGAGACCCAGTACTTC.